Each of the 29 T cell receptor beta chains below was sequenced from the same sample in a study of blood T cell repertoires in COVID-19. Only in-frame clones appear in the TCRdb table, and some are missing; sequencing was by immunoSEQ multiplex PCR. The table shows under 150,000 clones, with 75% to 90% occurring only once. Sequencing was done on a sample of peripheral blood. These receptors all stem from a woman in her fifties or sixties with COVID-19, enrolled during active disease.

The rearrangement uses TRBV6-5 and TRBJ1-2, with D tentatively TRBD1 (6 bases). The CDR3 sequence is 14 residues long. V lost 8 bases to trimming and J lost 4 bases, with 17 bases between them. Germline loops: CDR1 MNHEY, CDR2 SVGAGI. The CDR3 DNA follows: TGTGCCAGCCAGGACAGACCCCTAGGCTATGGCTACACCTTC. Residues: CASQDRPLGYGYTF.

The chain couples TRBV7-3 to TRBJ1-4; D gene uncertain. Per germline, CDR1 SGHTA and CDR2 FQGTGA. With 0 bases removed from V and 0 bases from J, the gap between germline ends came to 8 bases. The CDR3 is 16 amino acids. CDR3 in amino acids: CASSLTRVATNEKLFF. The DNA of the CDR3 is TGTGCCAGCAGCTTAACTCGAGTCGCAACTAATGAAAAACTGTTTTTT.

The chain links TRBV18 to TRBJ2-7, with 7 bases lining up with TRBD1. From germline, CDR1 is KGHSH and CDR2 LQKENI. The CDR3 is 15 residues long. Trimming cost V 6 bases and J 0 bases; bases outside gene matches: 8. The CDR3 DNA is TGTGCCAGCTCGGCATCGGGACAGAACTCCTACGAGCAGTACTTC. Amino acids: CASSASGQNSYEQYF.

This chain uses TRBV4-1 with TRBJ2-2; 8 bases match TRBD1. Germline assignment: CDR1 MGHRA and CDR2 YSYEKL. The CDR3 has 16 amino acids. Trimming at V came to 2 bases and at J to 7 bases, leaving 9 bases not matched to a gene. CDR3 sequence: CASSQSDRGVGGELFF. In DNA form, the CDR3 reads TGCGCCAGCAGCCAATCAGACAGGGGCGTTGGCGGGGAGCTGTTTTTT.

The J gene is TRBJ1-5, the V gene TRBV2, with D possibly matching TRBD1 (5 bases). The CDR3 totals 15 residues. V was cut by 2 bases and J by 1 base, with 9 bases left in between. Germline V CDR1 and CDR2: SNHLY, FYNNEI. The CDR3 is CASSETGISNQPQHF. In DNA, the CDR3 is TGTGCCAGCAGTGAAACAGGAATCAGCAATCAGCCCCAGCATTTT. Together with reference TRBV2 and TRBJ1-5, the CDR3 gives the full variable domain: EPEVTQTPSHQVTQMGQEVILRCVPISNHLYFYWYRQILGQKVEFLVSFYNNEISEKSEIFDDQFSVERPDGSNFTLKIRSTKLEDSAMYFCASSETGISNQPQHFGDGTRLSIL.

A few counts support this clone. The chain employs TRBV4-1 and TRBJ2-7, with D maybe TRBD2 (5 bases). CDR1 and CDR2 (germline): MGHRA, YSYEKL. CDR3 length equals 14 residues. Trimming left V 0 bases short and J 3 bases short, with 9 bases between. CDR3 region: CASSQDPRDYEQYF. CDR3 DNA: TGCGCCAGCAGCCAAGATCCCCGGGACTACGAGCAGTACTTC.

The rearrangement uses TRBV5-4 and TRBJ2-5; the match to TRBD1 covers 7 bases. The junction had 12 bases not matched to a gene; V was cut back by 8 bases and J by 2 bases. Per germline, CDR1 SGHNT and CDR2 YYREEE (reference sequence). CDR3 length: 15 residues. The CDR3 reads CASSAATGSQETQYF. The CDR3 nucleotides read TGTGCCAGTAGCGCGGCGACAGGGAGTCAAGAGACCCAGTACTTC.

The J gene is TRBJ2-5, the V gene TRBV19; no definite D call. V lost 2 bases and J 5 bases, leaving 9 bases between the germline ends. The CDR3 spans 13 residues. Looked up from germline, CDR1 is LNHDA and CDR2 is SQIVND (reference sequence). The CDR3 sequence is CASSIPYLETQYF. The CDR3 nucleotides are TGTGCCAGTAGTATACCCTATTTGGAGACCCAGTACTTC. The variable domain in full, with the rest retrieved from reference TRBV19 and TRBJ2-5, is DGGITQSPKYLFRKEGQNVTLSCEQNLNHDAMYWYRQDPGQGLRLIYYSQIVNDFQKGDIAEGYSVSREKKESFPLTVTSAQKNPTAFYLCASSIPYLETQYFGPGTRLLVL.

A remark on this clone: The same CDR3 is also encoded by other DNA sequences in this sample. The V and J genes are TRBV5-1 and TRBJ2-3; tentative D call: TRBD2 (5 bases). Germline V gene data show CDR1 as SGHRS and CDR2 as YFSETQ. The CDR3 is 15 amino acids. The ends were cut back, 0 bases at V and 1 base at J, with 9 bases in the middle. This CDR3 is CASSLVLAGTDTQYF. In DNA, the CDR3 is TGCGCCAGCAGCTTGGTTCTAGCTGGCACAGATACGCAGTATTTT.

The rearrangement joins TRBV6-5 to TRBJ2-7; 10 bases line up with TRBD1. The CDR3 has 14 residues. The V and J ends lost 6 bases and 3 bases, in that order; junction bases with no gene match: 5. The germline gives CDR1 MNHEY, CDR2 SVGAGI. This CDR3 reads CASSNRDRGYEQYF. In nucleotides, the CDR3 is TGTGCCAGCAGCAACCGGGACAGGGGCTACGAGCAGTACTTC.

As DNA, the CDR3 is TGCGCCAGCAGCCCGGGACAGATCTATAATTCACCCCTCCACTTT. Its translation is CASSPGQIYNSPLHF. This chain links TRBV4-1 with TRBJ1-6; 7 positions match TRBD1. V trimming: 4 bases; J trimming: 3 bases; junction bases outside the gene matches: 3. Looked up from germline, CDR1 is MGHRA and CDR2 is YSYEKL. The CDR3 is 15 residues long.

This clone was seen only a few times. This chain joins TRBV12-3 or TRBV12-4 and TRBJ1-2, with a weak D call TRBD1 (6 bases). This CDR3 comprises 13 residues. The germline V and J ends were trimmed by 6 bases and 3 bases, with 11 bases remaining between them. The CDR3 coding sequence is TGTGCCAGCAGCGCCACAGGGTACTATGGCTACACCTTC. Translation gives CASSATGYYGYTF.

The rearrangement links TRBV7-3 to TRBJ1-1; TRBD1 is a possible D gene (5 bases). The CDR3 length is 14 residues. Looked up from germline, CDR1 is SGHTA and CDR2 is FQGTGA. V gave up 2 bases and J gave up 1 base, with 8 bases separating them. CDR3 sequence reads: CASSLSGGNTEAFF. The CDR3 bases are TGTGCCAGCAGCTTATCCGGGGGGAACACTGAAGCTTTCTTT. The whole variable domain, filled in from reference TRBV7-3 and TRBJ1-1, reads GAGVSQTPSNKVTEKGKYVELRCDPISGHTALYWYRQSLGQGPEFLIYFQGTGAADDSGLPNDRFFAVRPEGSVSTLKIQRTERGDSAVYLCASSLSGGNTEAFFGQGTRLTVV.

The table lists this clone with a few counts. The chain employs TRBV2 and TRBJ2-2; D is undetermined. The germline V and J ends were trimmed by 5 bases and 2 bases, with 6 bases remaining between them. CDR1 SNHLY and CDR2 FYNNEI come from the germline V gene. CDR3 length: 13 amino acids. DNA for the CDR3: TGTGCCAGCAGTTACTCAAACACCGGGGAGCTGTTTTTT. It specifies CASSYSNTGELFF.

The CDR3 region is CASRTSGGAEEQYF. The DNA of the CDR3 is TGCGCCAGCAGGACTAGCGGGGGGGCCGAGGAGCAGTACTTC. The V call is TRBV5-1, the J call TRBJ2-7, with TRBD2 identical over 14 bases. This CDR3 region has 14 residues. Trimming cost V 5 bases and J 7 bases; bases outside gene matches: 5. Germline V lookup: CDR1 SGHRS, CDR2 YFSETQ.

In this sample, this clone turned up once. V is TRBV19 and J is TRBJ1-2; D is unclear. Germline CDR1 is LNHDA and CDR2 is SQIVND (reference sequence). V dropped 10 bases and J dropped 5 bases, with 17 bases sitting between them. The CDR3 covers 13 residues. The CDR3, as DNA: TGTGCCACCTCCCGCGAGGGAAGGTATGGCTACACCTTC. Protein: CATSREGRYGYTF.

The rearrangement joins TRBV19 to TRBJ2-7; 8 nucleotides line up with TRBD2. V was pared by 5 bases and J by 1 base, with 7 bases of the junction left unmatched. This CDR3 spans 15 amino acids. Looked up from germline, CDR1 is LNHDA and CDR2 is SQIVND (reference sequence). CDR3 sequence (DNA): TGTGCCAGTAGTGCTAGGACTAGCTATTCCTACGAGCAGTACTTC. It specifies CASSARTSYSYEQYF.

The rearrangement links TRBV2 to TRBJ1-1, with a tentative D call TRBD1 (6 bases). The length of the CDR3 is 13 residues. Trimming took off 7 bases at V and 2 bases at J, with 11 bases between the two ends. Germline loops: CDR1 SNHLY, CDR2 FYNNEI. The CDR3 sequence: CASTRTVNTEAFF. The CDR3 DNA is TGTGCCAGCACCCGGACAGTAAACACTGAAGCTTTCTTT.

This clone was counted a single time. The CDR3 here is CASSQDLVAAVDGYSNQPQHF. The CDR3 DNA is TGTGCCAGCAGCCAAGATCTTGTAGCGGCGGTCGACGGGTATAGCAATCAGCCCCAGCATTTT. V gene TRBV3-1 (or the pseudogene TRBV3-2) combines with J gene TRBJ1-5; D is uncertain. CDR3 size: 21 residues. The ends were cut back, 0 bases at V and 0 bases at J, with 24 bases in the middle. CDR1 and CDR2 from the germline V gene are LGHDT and YNNKEL (reference sequence).

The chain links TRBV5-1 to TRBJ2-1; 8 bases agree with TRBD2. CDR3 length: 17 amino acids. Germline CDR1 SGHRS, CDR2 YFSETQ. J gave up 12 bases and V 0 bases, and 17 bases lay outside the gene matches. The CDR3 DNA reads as TGCGCCAGCAGCTTGGCCCTCATAGCGGGGCCCGTGGGTGGGCAGTTCTTC. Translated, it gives CASSLALIAGPVGGQFF.

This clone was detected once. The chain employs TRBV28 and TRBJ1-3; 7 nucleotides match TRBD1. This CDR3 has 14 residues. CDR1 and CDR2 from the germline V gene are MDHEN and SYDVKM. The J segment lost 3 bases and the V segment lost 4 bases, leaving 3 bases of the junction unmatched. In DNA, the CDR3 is TGTGCCAGCAGTTCGCAGGGGGGTGGAAACACCATATATTTT. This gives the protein CASSSQGGGNTIYF.

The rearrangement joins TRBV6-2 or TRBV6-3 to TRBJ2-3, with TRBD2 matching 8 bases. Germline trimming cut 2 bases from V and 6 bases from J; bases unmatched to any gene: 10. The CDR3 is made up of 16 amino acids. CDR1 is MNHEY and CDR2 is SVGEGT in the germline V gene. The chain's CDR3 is CASSYLDGGASDTQYF. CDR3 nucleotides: TGTGCCAGCAGTTACCTAGACGGGGGGGCCTCCGATACGCAGTATTTT.

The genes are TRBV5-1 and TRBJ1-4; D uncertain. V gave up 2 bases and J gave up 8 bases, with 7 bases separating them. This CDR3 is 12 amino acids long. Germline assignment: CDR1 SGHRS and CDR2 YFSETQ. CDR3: CASSFDTEKLFF. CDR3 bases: TGCGCCAGCAGCTTTGATACAGAAAAACTGTTTTTT.

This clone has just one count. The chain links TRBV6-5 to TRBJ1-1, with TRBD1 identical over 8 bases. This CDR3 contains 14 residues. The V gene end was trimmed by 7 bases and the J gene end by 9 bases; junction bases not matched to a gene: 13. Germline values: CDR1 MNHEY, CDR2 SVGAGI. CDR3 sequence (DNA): TGTGCCAGCACTCCAGGAAGGACAGGGAAAAAAGCTTTCTTT. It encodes CASTPGRTGKKAFF.

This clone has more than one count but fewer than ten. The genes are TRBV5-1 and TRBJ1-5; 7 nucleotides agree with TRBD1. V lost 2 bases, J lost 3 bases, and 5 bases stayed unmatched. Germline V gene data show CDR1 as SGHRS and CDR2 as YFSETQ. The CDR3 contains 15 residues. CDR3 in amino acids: CASSFETGFNQPQHF. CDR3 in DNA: TGCGCCAGCAGCTTCGAGACAGGGTTCAATCAGCCCCAGCATTTT.

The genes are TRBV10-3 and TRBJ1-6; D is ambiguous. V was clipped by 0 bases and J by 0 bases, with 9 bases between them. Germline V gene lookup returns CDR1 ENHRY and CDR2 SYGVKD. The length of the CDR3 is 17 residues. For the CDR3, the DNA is TGTGCCATCAGTGAGTCGGGCGGGATCTCCTATAATTCACCCCTCCACTTT. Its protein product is CAISESGGISYNSPLHF.

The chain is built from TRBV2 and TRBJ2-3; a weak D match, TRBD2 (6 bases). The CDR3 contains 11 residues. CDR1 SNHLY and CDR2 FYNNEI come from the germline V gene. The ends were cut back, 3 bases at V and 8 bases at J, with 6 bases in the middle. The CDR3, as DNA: TGTGCCAGCAGTGAGGGGGGTACGCAGTATTTT. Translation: CASSEGGTQYF.

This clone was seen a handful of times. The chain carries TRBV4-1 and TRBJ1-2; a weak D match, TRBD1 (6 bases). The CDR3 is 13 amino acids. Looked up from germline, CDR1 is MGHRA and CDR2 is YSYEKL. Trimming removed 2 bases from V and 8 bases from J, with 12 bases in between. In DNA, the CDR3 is TGCGCCAGCAGCCAACAGGGGTCTTGGGGCTACACCTTC. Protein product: CASSQQGSWGYTF.

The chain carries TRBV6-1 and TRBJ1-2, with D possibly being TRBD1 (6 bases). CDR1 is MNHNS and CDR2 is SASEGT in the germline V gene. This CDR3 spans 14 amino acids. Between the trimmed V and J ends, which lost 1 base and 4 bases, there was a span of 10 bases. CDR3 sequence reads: CASSEDRVAYGYTF. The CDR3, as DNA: TGTGCCAGCAGTGAAGACAGGGTTGCCTATGGCTACACCTTC.